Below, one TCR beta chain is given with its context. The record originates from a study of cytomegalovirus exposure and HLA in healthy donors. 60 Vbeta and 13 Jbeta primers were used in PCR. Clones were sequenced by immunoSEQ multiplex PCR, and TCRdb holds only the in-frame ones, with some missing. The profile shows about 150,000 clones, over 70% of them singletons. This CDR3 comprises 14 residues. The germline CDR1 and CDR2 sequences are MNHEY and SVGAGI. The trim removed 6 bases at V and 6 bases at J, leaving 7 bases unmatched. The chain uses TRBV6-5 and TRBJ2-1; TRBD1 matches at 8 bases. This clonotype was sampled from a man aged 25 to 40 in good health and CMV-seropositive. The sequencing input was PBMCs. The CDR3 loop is CASRTGTGINEQFF. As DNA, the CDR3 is TGTGCCAGCAGAACCGGGACAGGTATCAATGAGCAGTTCTTC.